These T cell receptor beta chains were read from a single sample in a study of blood T cell repertoires in COVID-19. Libraries were prepared by immunoSEQ multiplex PCR; TCRdb keeps only in-frame clonotypes and omits some of them. The sample yields about 41,000 clones, about 83% seen once. Material: peripheral blood. These TCRs come from a man aged 40-49 years with COVID-19, enrolled during active disease. CDR3s include the opening cysteine and the closing phenylalanine or tryptophan. The order of the fields is J gene, clone size, D gene, V gene, CDR3 DNA, CDR3 protein. The D gene is left open where the match is weak. The size of a clone is reported for some rows only, either as once, few or many, or as a class for expanded clones.

j_gene: TRBJ1-2
abundance: NA
d_gene: NA
v_gene: TRBV24-1
CDR3nt: TGTGCCACCAGTGGACAGTCTCATGGCTACACCTTC
CDR3aa: CATSGQSHGYTF

j_gene: TRBJ2-1
abundance: NA
d_gene: TRBD2
v_gene: TRBV18
CDR3nt: TGTGCCAGCTCAAGATCGGGACTAGCGGGAGAGGGGAGCTCCTACAATGAGCAGTTCTTC
CDR3aa: CASSRSGLAGEGSSYNEQFF

j_gene: TRBJ2-1
abundance: NA
d_gene: NA
v_gene: TRBV5-1
CDR3nt: TGCGCCAGCAGCTCAAATCAGAATGAGCAGTTCTTC
CDR3aa: CASSSNQNEQFF

j_gene: TRBJ1-2
abundance: NA
d_gene: NA
v_gene: TRBV6-2/TRBV6-3
CDR3nt: TGTGCCAGCAGTTACCCCCAGCAGCAGGTTGGCTACACCTTC
CDR3aa: CASSYPQQQVGYTF

j_gene: TRBJ2-6
abundance: NA
d_gene: TRBD2
v_gene: TRBV5-1
CDR3nt: TGCGCCAGCGGGCGGGGGGACTCTGGGGCCAACGTCCTGACTTTC
CDR3aa: CASGRGDSGANVLTF

j_gene: TRBJ2-5
abundance: NA
d_gene: TRBD2
v_gene: TRBV7-9
CDR3nt: TGTGCCAGCAGCCCCACGGGACTCGGGGGGGAGACCCAGTACTTC
CDR3aa: CASSPTGLGGETQYF

j_gene: TRBJ2-7
abundance: once
d_gene: NA
v_gene: TRBV12-3/TRBV12-4
CDR3nt: TGTGCCAGCAGTCGCACAACTAGCTACGAGCAGTACTTC
CDR3aa: CASSRTTSYEQYF

j_gene: TRBJ2-5
abundance: NA
d_gene: TRBD1
v_gene: TRBV28
CDR3nt: TGTGCCAGCAGTTTATCGTTACAGGGGAACCAAGAGACCCAGTACTTC
CDR3aa: CASSLSLQGNQETQYF

j_gene: TRBJ2-5
abundance: NA
d_gene: TRBD2
v_gene: TRBV29-1
CDR3nt: TGCAGCGTTGACGTGCGGGGGGCACAAGAGACCCAGTACTTC
CDR3aa: CSVDVRGAQETQYF

j_gene: TRBJ2-7
abundance: NA
d_gene: NA
v_gene: TRBV18
CDR3nt: TGTGCCAGCTCACCTGGAGTAGCGGATACTAGCTCCTACGAGCAGTACTTC
CDR3aa: CASSPGVADTSSYEQYF